This is a list of T cell receptor beta chains from one sample in a study of T cells in Graves' hyperthyroidism and ophthalmopathy. TCRdb fed the multiplex PCR reads into MiXCR, producing one record per CDR3 protein. Here the sample spans 400,000 to 550,000 distinct CDR3 sequences, approximately 24% being singletons. Sequenced material: blood. Every receptor here comes from a woman aged 25-40 years with Graves' ophthalmopathy. Each CDR3 is given with its conserved first and last residue. A D gene is named only where the DNA matches it firmly. Where a row states a size, it is once, few, many or the class of an expanded clone; other rows omit it.

few TRBJ1-2 TRBV12-3/TRBV12-4 NA CASSPAGVGYTF TGTGCCAGCAGTCCTGCAGGGGTAGGCTACACCTTC
NA TRBJ2-2 TRBV7-6 NA CASSPDSFWGTGELFF TGTGCCAGCAGCCCGGACAGCTTCTGGGGCACCGGGGAGCTGTTTTTT
many TRBJ1-2 TRBV7-9 TRBD1 CASSLERTGGSYGYTF TGTGCCAGCAGCTTAGAGAGGACAGGGGGCAGCTATGGCTACACCTTC
many TRBJ2-4 TRBV2 NA CASSEQVRNIQYF TGTGCCAGCAGTGAACAGGTGCGAAACATTCAGTACTTC
NA TRBJ2-4 TRBV29-1 NA CSVEGGNIKYF TGCAGCGTTGAAGGGGGGAACATTAAGTACTTC
many TRBJ1-2 TRBV28 TRBD1 CASSGNGQGDYTF TGTGCCAGCAGTGGGAACGGACAGGGAGACTACACCTTC
NA TRBJ2-7 TRBV28 NA CASSVGQYSYEQYF TGTGCCAGCAGCGTAGGACAGTACTCCTACGAGCAGTACTTC
NA TRBJ2-7 TRBV6-2/TRBV6-3 NA CASSYELPARGEQYF TGTGCCAGCAGTTACGAGCTCCCAGCCCGTGGCGAGCAGTACTTC
few TRBJ2-2 TRBV24-1 TRBD1 CATSDMDRETGELFF TGTGCCACCAGTGACATGGACAGGGAAACCGGGGAGCTGTTTTTT
NA TRBJ2-6 TRBV25-1 NA CATNRVDTSGANVLTF TGTGCCACCAACAGGGTAGATACGTCTGGGGCCAACGTCCTGACTTTC
NA TRBJ1-2 TRBV20-1 NA CSASWTAGDYGYTF TGCAGTGCTAGTTGGACAGCAGGAGACTATGGCTACACCTTC
many TRBJ1-1 TRBV6-5 TRBD1 CASDRGSTEAFF TGTGCCAGCGACAGGGGAAGCACTGAAGCTTTCTTT
many TRBJ2-7 TRBV27 NA CASSLFQGGSYEQYF TGTGCCAGCAGTTTGTTCCAGGGGGGATCCTACGAGCAGTACTTC
NA TRBJ2-7 TRBV28 TRBD1 CASSSTRQGRQQYF TGTGCCAGCAGTTCTACCAGACAGGGTCGGCAGCAGTACTTC
many TRBJ1-2 TRBV11-2 NA CASSVGGGTQGGYTF TGTGCCAGCAGCGTTGGGGGGGGGACACAGGGCGGCTACACCTTC
NA TRBJ1-2 TRBV6-1 NA CASNKGAGYGYTF TGTGCCAGCAATAAGGGTGCGGGCTATGGCTACACCTTC
many TRBJ2-7 TRBV20-1 TRBD2 CSARGPGGSYEQYF TGCAGTGCTAGAGGCCCCGGCGGGAGCTACGAGCAGTACTTC
NA TRBJ2-7 TRBV12-3/TRBV12-4 NA CASSPRTLVAYEQYF TGTGCCAGCAGTCCCCGGACACTAGTCGCCTACGAGCAGTACTTC
NA TRBJ1-2 TRBV20-1 TRBD1 CSAREFQGADGYTF TGCAGTGCTAGAGAATTTCAGGGGGCGGATGGCTACACCTTC
NA TRBJ2-7 TRBV7-2 NA CASSSDKEQYF TGTGCCAGCAGCTCGGACAAGGAGCAGTACTTC
many TRBJ2-7 TRBV2 NA CASATGTEANEQYF TGTGCCAGCGCCACCGGGACGGAAGCTAACGAGCAGTACTTC
NA TRBJ2-7 TRBV6-1 NA CANTGSHEQYF TGTGCCAACACAGGGTCCCACGAGCAGTACTTC
NA TRBJ2-7 TRBV12-3/TRBV12-4 NA CASSMGHEPYEQYF TGTGCCAGCAGTATGGGACACGAACCCTACGAGCAGTACTTC
few TRBJ1-5 TRBV27 TRBD1 CASTTGDQPQHF TGTGCCAGCACGACAGGGGATCAGCCCCAGCATTTT
few TRBJ2-2 TRBV9 NA CASSPRQAVGELFF TGTGCCAGCAGCCCCCGGCAGGCGGTCGGGGAGCTGTTTTTT
many TRBJ2-2 TRBV12-3/TRBV12-4 NA CASSLAQGISGELFF TGTGCCAGCAGTTTAGCACAGGGAATCTCCGGGGAGCTGTTTTTT
few TRBJ2-2 TRBV20-1 TRBD2 CSARDFVASGVNTGELFF TGCAGTGCTAGAGATTTCGTCGCTAGCGGGGTGAACACCGGGGAGCTGTTTTTT
NA TRBJ2-7 TRBV11-1 TRBD2 CASSSRSGRGDEQYF TGTGCCAGCAGCTCCAGGAGCGGGAGAGGCGACGAGCAGTACTTC
NA TRBJ1-2 TRBV18 NA CASSPEPNYGYTF TGTGCCAGCTCACCGGAACCAAACTATGGCTACACCTTC
many TRBJ2-2 TRBV19 TRBD1 CASWTGGSGGELFF TGTGCCAGCTGGACAGGGGGAAGTGGCGGGGAGCTGTTTTTT
many TRBJ1-5 TRBV6-1 NA CASSGDINQPQHF TGTGCCAGCAGTGGGGACATTAATCAGCCCCAGCATTTT
few TRBJ1-2 TRBV10-3 NA CAITVTGYGYTF TGTGCCATCACCGTTACAGGGTATGGCTACACCTTC
few TRBJ2-6 TRBV20-1 NA CSAREFAGANVLTF TGCAGTGCTAGAGAGTTTGCTGGGGCCAACGTCCTGACTTTC
many TRBJ1-1 TRBV15 TRBD1 CATSTGTGVSAFF TGTGCCACCAGCACAGGGACAGGGGTTTCGGCTTTCTTT
many TRBJ2-5 TRBV20-1 NA CSARSRKGGLETQYF TGCAGTGCTAGATCCAGAAAGGGGGGCTTGGAGACCCAGTACTTC
NA TRBJ2-2 TRBV10-2 TRBD1 CVCKGPTIGDSRELFF TGTGTCTGCAAGGGCCCTACTATCGGGGACAGTAGGGAGCTGTTTTTT
many TRBJ2-7 TRBV6-1 NA CASSDHRLVSYEQYF TGTGCCAGCAGTGATCATAGACTAGTGAGCTACGAGCAGTACTTC
NA TRBJ1-2 TRBV12-3/TRBV12-4 NA CASGTGGGYTF TGTGCCAGCGGTACGGGGGGAGGCTACACCTTC
NA TRBJ2-3 TRBV20-1 NA CSARVVSTDTQYF TGCAGTGCTAGAGTCGTGAGCACAGATACGCAGTATTTT
NA TRBJ2-7 TRBV6-1 TRBD2 CASSELAGGKQYF TGTGCCAGCAGTGAATTAGCGGGGGGCAAGCAGTACTTC
many TRBJ1-6 TRBV13 NA CASSSENSPLHF TGTGCCAGCAGCTCGGAAAATTCACCCCTCCACTTT
NA TRBJ1-1 TRBV12-3/TRBV12-4 TRBD1 CASSFGQGKNTEAFF TGTGCCAGCAGTTTTGGACAGGGGAAGAACACTGAAGCTTTCTTT
many TRBJ2-7 TRBV27 NA CASSLGVGVYEQYF TGTGCCAGCAGTTTGGGTGTGGGGGTCTACGAGCAGTACTTC
few TRBJ2-7 TRBV30 NA CAWRRRSYEQYF TGTGCCTGGAGACGCCGCTCCTACGAGCAGTACTTC
many TRBJ2-7 TRBV19 NA CASSIAGGSNEQYF TGTGCCAGTAGTATAGCCGGAGGGAGCAACGAGCAGTACTTC
many TRBJ1-1 TRBV10-3 TRBD1 CAERDRDDTEAFF TGTGCCGAAAGAGACAGGGACGACACTGAAGCTTTCTTT
few TRBJ2-5 TRBV7-2 TRBD1 CASSPWTGEETQYF TGTGCCAGCAGCCCATGGACAGGGGAAGAGACCCAGTACTTC
many TRBJ2-2 TRBV5-1 NA CASSPDTNTGELFF TGCGCCAGCAGCCCCGACACGAACACCGGGGAGCTGTTTTTT
few TRBJ2-2 TRBV12-3/TRBV12-4 NA CASSLGQAGELFF TGTGCCAGCAGTTTAGGACAAGCCGGGGAGCTGTTTTTT
many TRBJ2-5 TRBV7-9 NA CASSLSWQETQYF TGTGCCAGCAGCTTATCCTGGCAGGAGACCCAGTACTTC
many TRBJ2-7 TRBV11-3 TRBD2 CASSSDGESGVEQYF TGTGCCAGCAGCTCGGACGGGGAAAGCGGGGTAGAGCAGTACTTC
many TRBJ2-5 TRBV10-3 TRBD2 CAISDIGTTYLSPKETQYF TGTGCCATCAGTGATATCGGGACTACTTACCTATCGCCGAAAGAGACCCAGTACTTC
few TRBJ1-6 TRBV7-2 NA CASSLARSSYNSPLHF TGTGCCAGCAGCTTAGCGCGCAGCTCCTATAATTCACCCCTCCACTTT